This record covers a single T cell receptor beta chain. This clonotype was detected many times. Its cognate antigen has yet to be identified. Within one base of it there is no much larger clone, and no base qualities were kept. These data come from a study of identical twins (dated by TCRdb to the mid-2010s). With regard to the full study: TCR alpha and beta repertoires from monozygotic twins, unrelated adults of various ages and cord blood were deep-sequenced to test whether fetal clonotypes persist. To rule out contamination, replicate twin experiments were performed at different times with different library preparation protocols.

What the work shows at the level of the full study, not this receptor alone: Out-of-frame TCR alpha sharing in monozygotic twins was systematically underestimated by recombination models, whereas sharing between unrelated individuals was in agreement with the recombination models. Abundant cord blood beta clonotypes carried fewer insertions; young adult naive repertoires showed a weaker similar trend, while memory repertoires showed none. Compared with coincidental sharing between unrelated individuals, out-of-frame TCR alpha sequences shared between twins had an excess of sequences with low generation probability. Because the same donors could not be followed over many years, the conclusions depended on cross-sectional statistical analysis. Zero-insertion analyses could be partly confounded by invariant T cells such as MAIT and iNKT, though diverse VJ usage argued against such confounding for most clonotypes. Excess twin sharing in beta out-of-frame sequences was weaker because fewer shared sequences lowered the signal-to-noise ratio.

The library was generated by 5' RACE. Sequenced on an Illumina HiSeq 2000. A universal primer binding site was added through template switching, and the final cDNA carried a unique molecular identifier so that TCR cDNA molecules could be counted accurately. Specific primers in the conserved constant-segment region were used to synthesize first-strand cDNA for the TCR alpha and beta chains. To control for contamination, every cDNA library was double barcoded, receiving both a SMART-Mk sample barcode and Illumina barcodes. Two successive PCR steps introduced TruSeq adapter sequences along with Illumina sample barcodes. Sequencing of the TCR alpha and beta cDNA libraries was done on the Illumina HiSeq platform using custom primers. The authors' pipeline ran thus. Raw reads were processed with MiGEC to extract unique molecular identifiers, and MiXCR was used to determine CDR3 positions. Recombination models were inferred per individual with the repgenHMM and IGoR tools using an EM algorithm. Shared clonotype analysis was performed with the tcR package in R, normalizing sharing by the product of cloneset sizes. To study raw recombination free of thymic and clonal selection effects, out-of-frame nonproductive sequences were analyzed. TCRdb took the public reads, trimmed them with fastp at Q25, ran MiXCR for clone calling and kept in-frame beta chains. Rows merge per CDR3 protein into single entries with the most common DNA and genes. The V and J calls were determined by TCRdb, not by the authors. The sample table holds just under 650,000 distinct CDR3 sequences, of which around 7.5% were seen once. In total, the top ten clones hold 1.6% of the sample.

Every donor was a healthy Caucasian. Three pairs of female monozygotic twins, all aged about 18 to 30 years, made up the twin cohort. The RNA used for TCR libraries was isolated from peripheral blood mononuclear cells. These same records also appear under a second study, on yellow fever vaccine responses in identical twins. The second paper further reports: According to the authors, in identical twins the way T cells responded to vaccination appeared partly convergent and partly personalized. In the study, vaccine-responding T cell clones were precisely tracked in identical twins.

The TCR comes from a woman between 18 and 29 years old in good health. The sequencing sample was made of PBMCs.

The DNA sequence is TGCAGCGTCCTTGGAATGAGAGGGATCTCCTACGAGCAGTACTTC. It is translated as CSVLGMRGISYEQYF. Recombination joined TRBV29-1 with TRBJ2-7, and possibly TRBD2, on 5 matching bases. The CDR3 measures 15 amino acids from cysteine to phenylalanine. Here the CDR3 DNA is all that survives: 45 bases in frame from base 1. CDR1 SQVTM and CDR2 ANQGSEA were looked up in the germline V gene. V is cut by 6 bases and J by 0 bases, and the space between the germline ends is 18 bases.